Listed below are T cell receptor beta chains from one sample, sequenced in a study of blood T cell repertoires in COVID-19. The method was immunoSEQ multiplex PCR; TCRdb's version includes in-frame clones alone and lacks a portion of them. This table has over 300,000 clones, 70% to 90% appearing once. Sequenced input: PBMCs or T cells enriched from blood (not recorded which). These receptors were obtained from a woman aged 25 to 39 who had recovered from COVID-19. The CDR3 runs from the conserved cysteine through the conserved F or W. The D gene is left open where the match is weak. Only part of the rows carry a size: once, few, many, or a class if the clone is expanded.

clone_size	d_call	v_call	j_call	cdr3_nt	cdr3_aa
NA	NA	TRBV27	TRBJ2-3	TGTGCCAGCAGTTTACTCCAGAGCACAGATACGCAGTATTTT	CASSLLQSTDTQYF
NA	TRBD1	TRBV7-9	TRBJ2-5	TGTGCCAGCAGCCCCTGGGGGACAGGGGTACAAGAGACCCAGTACTTC	CASSPWGTGVQETQYF
NA	TRBD1	TRBV3-1/TRBV3-2	TRBJ1-2	TGTGCCAGCAGCCGCACGGGACAGCAAGACTATGGCTACACCTTC	CASSRTGQQDYGYTF
NA	NA	TRBV4-3	TRBJ1-1	TGCGCCAGCAGCCAAGATGCGGCGGGGCCTGAAGCTTTCTTT	CASSQDAAGPEAFF
NA	NA	TRBV5-6	TRBJ2-7	TGTGCCAGCAGCTTGGCAGACAGGAGCTCCTACGAGCAGTACTTC	CASSLADRSSYEQYF
NA	NA	TRBV6-1	TRBJ1-1	TGTGCCAGCAGTGAAGCGGCGAGGGTCGTGAACACTGAAGCTTTCTTT	CASSEAARVVNTEAFF
NA	TRBD1	TRBV7-9	TRBJ1-1	TGTGCCAGCATCCCGGACAGGGACACTGAAGCTTTCTTT	CASIPDRDTEAFF
NA	NA	TRBV7-9	TRBJ1-5	TGTGCCAGCAGCTTAGGTTCCCCCCACACTCAGCCCCAGCATTTT	CASSLGSPHTQPQHF
NA	TRBD1	TRBV6-5	TRBJ2-7	TGTGCCAGCAGATCACTCCGGGACAGGGCCTACGAGCAGTACTTC	CASRSLRDRAYEQYF
NA	NA	TRBV3-1/TRBV3-2	TRBJ1-6	TGTGCCAGCAGCCAAGTTTCCGGGGTAGGTAATTCACCCCTCCACTTT	CASSQVSGVGNSPLHF
NA	TRBD1	TRBV29-1	TRBJ2-7	TGCAGCGCCGAGGGACAGGGGGGGTACGAGCAGTACTTC	CSAEGQGGYEQYF
NA	NA	TRBV7-2	TRBJ2-1	TGTGCCAGCAGCTTACATCCACGGGATAATGAGCAGTTCTTC	CASSLHPRDNEQFF
NA	NA	TRBV3-1/TRBV3-2	TRBJ2-1	TGTGCCAGCAGCCAAGGTAGCAACTCCTACAATGAGCAGTTCTTC	CASSQGSNSYNEQFF
NA	TRBD1	TRBV19	TRBJ1-2	TGTGCCAGTAGTATAGACAGGGGGAACTATGGCTACACCTTC	CASSIDRGNYGYTF
NA	TRBD2	TRBV25-1	TRBJ2-3	TGTGCCAGCAGTGAACTAGCGGGGCTCACAGATACGCAGTATTTT	CASSELAGLTDTQYF
NA	NA	TRBV6-5	TRBJ1-1	TGTGCCAGCAGTTTCCTCCGTCTCGGGGGTCATGGGTGGGCTTTCTTT	CASSFLRLGGHGWAFF
NA	TRBD1	TRBV20-1	TRBJ1-5	TGCAGTGCTAGTGGGGGACAGGGGAATCAGCCCCAGCATTTT	CSASGGQGNQPQHF
NA	NA	TRBV5-1	TRBJ1-1	TGCGCCAGCAGCTTGGAGTCAGGGCGGACTGAAGCTTTCTTT	CASSLESGRTEAFF
NA	NA	TRBV5-4	TRBJ1-3	TGTGCCAGCAGCTTGGTCGAGGGAAACACCATATATTTT	CASSLVEGNTIYF
NA	NA	TRBV6-5	TRBJ1-3	TGTGCCAGCAGAGGGACACCCAGGGACACCATATATTTT	CASRGTPRDTIYF
NA	NA	TRBV7-2	TRBJ1-6	TGTGCCAGCAGCAGACTCCCCCGCCCCCTCCACTTT	CASSRLPRPLHF
NA	TRBD1	TRBV13	TRBJ1-2	TGTGCCAGCAGCTTATTGGGACAGGGGTTTAACTATGGCTACACCTTC	CASSLLGQGFNYGYTF
once	NA	TRBV6-6	TRBJ1-2	TGTGCCAGCAGTCGGGCCAGGGGCTCCCTCTTCAACTATGGCTACACCTTC	CASSRARGSLFNYGYTF
NA	NA	TRBV6-5	TRBJ1-5	TGTGCCAGCAGACAGGGTGGCAATCAGCCCCAGCATTTT	CASRQGGNQPQHF
NA	NA	TRBV7-6	TRBJ1-1	TGTGCCAGCAGCTTAGCCCGGAACACTGAAGCTTTCTTT	CASSLARNTEAFF
NA	NA	TRBV30	TRBJ1-2	TGTGCCGGAGTGGGGACACCGGCCGACTACACCTTC	CAGVGTPADYTF
NA	TRBD1	TRBV5-1	TRBJ1-3	TGCGCCAGCAGCCCTGGACAGGGGGCTGGCTCTGGAAACACCATATATTTT	CASSPGQGAGSGNTIYF
NA	TRBD1	TRBV13	TRBJ1-1	TGTGCCAGCAGCCGGATTCCGGGACAGGGGTCGCCCACTGAAGCTTTCTTT	CASSRIPGQGSPTEAFF
once	NA	TRBV7-9	TRBJ1-6	TGTGCCAGCAGCTTAGCCCAGGGACTGAATTCACCCCTCCACTTT	CASSLAQGLNSPLHF
once	NA	TRBV5-6	TRBJ1-6	TGTGCCAGCAGCTTGGGCAGGATCTATAATTCACCCCTCCACTTT	CASSLGRIYNSPLHF
NA	NA	TRBV11-2	TRBJ1-2	TGTGCCAGCAGCTTAGATATCCCTTATGGCTACACCTTC	CASSLDIPYGYTF
once	NA	TRBV15	TRBJ1-5	TGTGCCACCAGCATCAGCCTGAGGAATCAGCCCCAGCATTTT	CATSISLRNQPQHF
once	NA	TRBV19	TRBJ2-1	TGTGCCAGTAGTATGAGGCGGGGAAGCTCCTACAATGAGCAGTTCTTC	CASSMRRGSSYNEQFF
NA	NA	TRBV11-3	TRBJ1-1	TGTGCCAGCAGCTTAGATCGGGGGAACACTGAAGCTTTCTTT	CASSLDRGNTEAFF
NA	NA	TRBV10-3	TRBJ1-5	TGTGCCATCAGTGATCGATCAGATCAGCCCCAGCATTTT	CAISDRSDQPQHF
NA	TRBD1	TRBV6-5	TRBJ1-6	TGTGCCAGCAGTTCGCAGGGGGCCTCTAATTCACCCCTCCACTTT	CASSSQGASNSPLHF
NA	TRBD1	TRBV25-1	TRBJ1-2	TGTGCCAGCAGTCACTCGGGACAGCGCTATGGCTACACCTTC	CASSHSGQRYGYTF
NA	NA	TRBV6-6	TRBJ2-6	TGTGCCAGCAGAAGGGACTCAAGCTCTGGGGCCAACGTCCTGACTTTC	CASRRDSSSGANVLTF
NA	NA	TRBV5-4	TRBJ2-1	TGTGCCAGCAGCCGGGGTGGGGGCGAGTGGAATGAGCAGTTCTTC	CASSRGGGEWNEQFF
NA	NA	TRBV11-2	TRBJ1-1	TGTGCCAGCAGCCCCCTAATCGGGACAAGTAACACTGAAGCTTTCTTT	CASSPLIGTSNTEAFF
NA	NA	TRBV7-7	TRBJ1-5	TGTGCTAGCATTCTCAGTCCGTATAGCAATCAGCCCCAGCATTTT	CASILSPYSNQPQHF
NA	TRBD1	TRBV19	TRBJ1-2	TGTGCCAGCCGCTGGGACAGCGATCTGGGTGGCTACACCTTC	CASRWDSDLGGYTF
once	NA	TRBV11-1	TRBJ2-7	TGTGCCAGCAGCCGAAACCCGGGGATGCAGTACTTC	CASSRNPGMQYF
once	NA	TRBV20-1	TRBJ2-7	TGCAGTGCTAGTGAGGCTTACTCCTACGAGCAGTACTTC	CSASEAYSYEQYF
NA	NA	TRBV15	TRBJ1-2	TGTGCCACCAGCAGAGTTAGGAGTGGCTACACCTTC	CATSRVRSGYTF
NA	TRBD1	TRBV30	TRBJ1-1	TGTGCCTGGAGGGGGGGTCGGGACAGAAAAGAAGCTTTCTTT	CAWRGGRDRKEAFF
NA	TRBD2	TRBV7-2	TRBJ2-7	TGTGCCAGCAGCTTAGCGTGGACTAGCGGGGCCCTGGGGGGCCCCTACGAGCAGTACTTC	CASSLAWTSGALGGPYEQYF
once	NA	TRBV27	TRBJ2-1	TGTGCCAGCAAACTGGAGGGCGCCTACAATGAGCAGTTCTTC	CASKLEGAYNEQFF
NA	NA	TRBV6-2/TRBV6-3	TRBJ2-4	TGTGCCAGCAGTTATGTGGGGCAGGGACAGTACTTC	CASSYVGQGQYF
many	TRBD1	TRBV11-2	TRBJ2-7	TGTGCCAGCAGCTTAGCAGGGGGCTCCTACGAGCAGTACTTC	CASSLAGGSYEQYF
NA	NA	TRBV30	TRBJ1-3	TGTGCCTGGAGTGTTCGGGGAACCTCTGGAAACACCATATATTTT	CAWSVRGTSGNTIYF
NA	NA	TRBV7-4	TRBJ2-1	TGTGCCAGCAGCCGACTAGGACTAAAGATCAATGAGCAGTTCTTC	CASSRLGLKINEQFF
NA	TRBD1	TRBV6-5	TRBJ1-1	TGTGCCAGCAGTCTATACAGGGGGCGCGACACTGAAGCTTTCTTT	CASSLYRGRDTEAFF
NA	TRBD2	TRBV2	TRBJ2-5	TGTGCCAGCACATATAGCGGGGGGGATCGGGAGACCCAGTACTTC	CASTYSGGDRETQYF